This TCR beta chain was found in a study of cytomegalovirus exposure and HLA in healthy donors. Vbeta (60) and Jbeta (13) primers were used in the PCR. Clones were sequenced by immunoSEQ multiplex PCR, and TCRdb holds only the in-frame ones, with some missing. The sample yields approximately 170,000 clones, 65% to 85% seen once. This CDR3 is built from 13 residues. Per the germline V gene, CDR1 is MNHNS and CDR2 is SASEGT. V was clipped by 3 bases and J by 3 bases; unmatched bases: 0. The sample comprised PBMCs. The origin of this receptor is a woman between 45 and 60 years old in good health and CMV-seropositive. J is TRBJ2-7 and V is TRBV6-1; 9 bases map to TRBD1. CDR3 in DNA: TGTGCCAGCAGTGAGGACAGGGGCTACGAGCAGTACTTC. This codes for CASSEDRGYEQYF.